This record looks at one TCR beta chain sequence and its context. What this receptor recognizes is not known. There are no base qualities to consult, and no much larger clone falls within one base. From the cysteine up to the phenylalanine, the CDR3 has a length of 14 residues. Only CDR3 DNA remains: 42 bases, in frame from the first base. V ends up 6 bases short and J 5 bases short, with an unmatched junction base count of 6. From the germline V gene (reference sequence), CDR1 is MNHNY and CDR2 is SVGAGI. These data belong to a study of blood T cell repertoires in COVID-19 (dated by TCRdb to 2019 to 2021). Regarding the research as a whole: Samples from collaborators originated in the United States, Italy and Spain and spanned both the acute and convalescent phases of COVID-19. The material from the prospective study consisted of cDNA or gDNA derived from T cells, B-cell-depleted T cells, or PBMCs. The samples were drawn from the first 160 participants of the ongoing ImmuneRACE study and from under 1,500 subjects provided by 6 global collaborators. A de-identified subject ID, COVID-19 status, age in years and sex were almost always included in the sample metadata. Subjects who had been exposed to COVID-19, were actively infected with it, or had recovered from it provided the deeply sampled blood TCRbeta repertoires that made up the dataset. HLA class I and class II types, where available, came from metadata supplied by the sample provider rather than from assay-based typing. The repertoires were released in a freely available public database intended as a resource for research on the immune response to SARS-CoV-2. The full study reports these points: The quantity of clinical and demographic metadata differed by source and by participant and was supplied without curation.

The collaborating institutions used their own protocols to collect whole blood in K2EDTA tubes. For TCRbeta analysis, collaborator samples were shipped as frozen whole blood, as isolated PBMCs, or as DNA extracted from either sample type. The immunoSEQ Assay, a bias-controlled multiplex PCR, was used to amplify TCRbeta CDR3 regions from genomic DNA. Under the source paper's analysis protocol: The number of nucleated cells in each sample was estimated by amplification of reference gene primers within the assay. To quantify the absolute abundance of each unique TCRbeta CDR3 rearrangement, sequence reads were collapsed and filtered. For each sample, productive Simpson clonality was calculated by taking the square root of Simpson's diversity index across productive rearrangements. The source is immuneACCESS, and TCRdb retained only in-frame sequences with V and J called. Part of the clones is not carried over; for the studies checked, unresolved V genes explain less than half of this, and the remainder is unexplained. V, J and clone size are those of that table, while D and trimming were read from the DNA. This sample gives tens of thousands of clones in total; 75% to 90% of them show up just once. Of the sample, about 8.1% is held by the ten largest clones.

The chain is assembled from TRBV6-6 and TRBJ2-7; the junction holds 11 bases that match TRBD2. The origin of this receptor is a man aged 25 to 40 with acute or convalescent COVID-19. Sequenced material: peripheral blood. Read as DNA, the sequence is TGTGCCAGCAGAACTAGCGGGAGAATCGACGAGCAGTACTTC. The encoded protein is CASRTSGRIDEQYF.